This TCR beta chain was captured by sequencing in a study of graft-versus-host responses after intestinal transplantation. Regarding the study as a whole: Recipient marrow contained GvH clones, some of which appeared first in ileum or blood.

Germline CDR1 is SGHRS and CDR2 is YFSETQ. Losses at the gene ends were 3 bases for V and 4 bases for J; bases not matched to a gene: 5. The CDR3 is 16 amino acids. The method was immunoSEQ multiplex PCR; TCRdb's version includes in-frame clones alone and lacks a portion of them. The sample lists under 95,000 clones; about 87% were seen once. About this clone itself: Its antigen remains unknown.

The chain employs TRBV5-1 and TRBJ1-5; 12 bases align to TRBD1. The receptor was isolated from a human donor who was the organ donor for an intestinal transplant. The source was unstimulated CD4+ T cells sorted from spleen or lymph node cells, collected before transplant. CDR3 bases: TGCGCCAGCAGCTGGGGGACAGGGGGCAGTAATCAGCCCCAGCATTTT. The encoded protein is CASSWGTGGSNQPQHF.